This T cell receptor (beta chain) was recorded in a study of blood T cell repertoires in COVID-19. V dropped 7 bases and J dropped 3 bases, with 22 bases sitting between them. Germline-derived CDR1 and CDR2 are SQVTM and ANQGSEA. The CDR3 is 15 amino acids. Sequencing used immunoSEQ multiplex PCR; TCRdb keeps in-frame clones, though not all of them. The sample shows a few hundred thousand clones, over 75% of them seen only once. Recruitment covered about two dozen US areas and drew participants whose ages spanned roughly 18 to 100 years. Material: PBMCs or T cells enriched from blood (not recorded which). The rearrangement uses TRBV29-1 and TRBJ2-7; D possibly corresponds to TRBD1 (8 bases). This receptor was identified in a man aged 25 to 45 who had recovered from COVID-19. CDR3 sequence (DNA): TGCAGCGCCTATGCAACAGGGGGGGCTTACTACGAGCAGTACTTC. The encoded protein is CSAYATGGAYYEQYF.